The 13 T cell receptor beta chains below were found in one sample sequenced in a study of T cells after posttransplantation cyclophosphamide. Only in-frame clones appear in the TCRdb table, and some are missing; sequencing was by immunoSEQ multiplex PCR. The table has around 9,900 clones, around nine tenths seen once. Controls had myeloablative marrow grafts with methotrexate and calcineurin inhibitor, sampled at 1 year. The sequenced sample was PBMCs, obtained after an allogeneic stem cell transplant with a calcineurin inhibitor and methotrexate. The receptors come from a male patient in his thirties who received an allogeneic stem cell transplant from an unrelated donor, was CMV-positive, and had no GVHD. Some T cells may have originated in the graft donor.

CDR3 DNA sequence: TGTGCCAGCAGTTACTCTGGCTCGTACTCTGGAAACACCATATATTTT. As protein: CASSYSGSYSGNTIYF. The chain links TRBV6-5 to TRBJ1-3, with D unresolved. Trimming took 0 bases from V and 0 from J, leaving 9 bases between them. The CDR3 runs to 16 residues. The germline CDR1 and CDR2 sequences are MNHEY and SVGAGI.

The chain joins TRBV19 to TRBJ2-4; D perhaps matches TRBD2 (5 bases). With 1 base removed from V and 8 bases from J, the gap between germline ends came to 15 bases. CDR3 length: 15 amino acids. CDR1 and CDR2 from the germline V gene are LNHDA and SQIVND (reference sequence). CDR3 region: CASSIGRGGLYIQYF. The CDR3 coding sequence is TGTGCCAGTAGTATAGGTCGCGGCGGACTCTACATTCAGTACTTC.

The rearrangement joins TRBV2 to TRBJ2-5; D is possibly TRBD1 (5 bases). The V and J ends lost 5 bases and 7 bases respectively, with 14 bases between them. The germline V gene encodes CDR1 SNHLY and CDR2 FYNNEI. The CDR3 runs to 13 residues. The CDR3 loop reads CASSYDSRGTQYF. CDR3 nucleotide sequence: TGTGCCAGCAGTTACGACAGCCGAGGGACCCAGTACTTC.

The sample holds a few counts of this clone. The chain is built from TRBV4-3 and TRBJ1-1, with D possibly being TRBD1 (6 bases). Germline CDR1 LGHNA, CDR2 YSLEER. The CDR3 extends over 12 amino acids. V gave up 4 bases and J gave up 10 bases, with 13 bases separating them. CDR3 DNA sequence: TGCGCCAGCAGCCCCTCCGGCAGGGGAGCTTTCTTT. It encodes CASSPSGRGAFF.

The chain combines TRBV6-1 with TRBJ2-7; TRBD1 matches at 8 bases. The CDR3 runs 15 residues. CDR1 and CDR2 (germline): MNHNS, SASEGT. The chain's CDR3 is CAISDGQGALYEQYV. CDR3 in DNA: TGTGCCATCAGTGACGGGCAGGGGGCACTCTACGAGCAGTACGTC.

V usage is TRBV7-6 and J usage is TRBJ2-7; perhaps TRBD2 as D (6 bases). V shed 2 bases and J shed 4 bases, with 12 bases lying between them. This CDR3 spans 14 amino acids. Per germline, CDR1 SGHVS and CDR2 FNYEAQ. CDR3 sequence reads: CASSLIGAGYEQYF. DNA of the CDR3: TGTGCCAGCAGCTTAATTGGTGCGGGATACGAGCAGTACTTC.

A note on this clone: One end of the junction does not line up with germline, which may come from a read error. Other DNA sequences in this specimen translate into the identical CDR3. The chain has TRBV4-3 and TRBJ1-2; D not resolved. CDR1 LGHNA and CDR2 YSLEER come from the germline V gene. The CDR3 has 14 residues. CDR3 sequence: CASSQEPSRFRYTF. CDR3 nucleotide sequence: TGCGCCAGCAGCCAAGAGCCCTCCAGGTTCAGGTACACTTTC.

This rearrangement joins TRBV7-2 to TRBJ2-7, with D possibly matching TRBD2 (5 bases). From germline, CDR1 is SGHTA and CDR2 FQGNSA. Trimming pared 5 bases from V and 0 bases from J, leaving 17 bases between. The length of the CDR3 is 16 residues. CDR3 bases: TGTGCCAGCAGCGGAGGACTTGCTAAGAGCTCCTACGAGCAGTACTTC. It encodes CASSGGLAKSSYEQYF.

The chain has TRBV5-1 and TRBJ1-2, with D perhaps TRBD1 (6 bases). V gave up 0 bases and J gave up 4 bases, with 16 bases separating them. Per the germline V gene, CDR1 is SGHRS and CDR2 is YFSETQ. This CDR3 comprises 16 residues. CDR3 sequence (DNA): TGCGCCAGCAGCTTGGCCCGCCAGGGGATTGGCTATGGCTACACCTTC. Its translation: CASSLARQGIGYGYTF.

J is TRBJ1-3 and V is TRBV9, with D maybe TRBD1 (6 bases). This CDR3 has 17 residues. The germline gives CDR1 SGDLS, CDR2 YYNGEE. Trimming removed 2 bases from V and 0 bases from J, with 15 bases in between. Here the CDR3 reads CASSVTQDRFSGNTIYF. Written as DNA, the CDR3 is TGTGCCAGCAGCGTCACCCAGGACAGATTCTCTGGAAACACCATATATTTT. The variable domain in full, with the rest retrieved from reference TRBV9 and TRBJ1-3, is DSGVTQTPKHLITATGQRVTLRCSPRSGDLSVYWYQQSLDQGLQFLIQYYNGEERAKGNILERFSAQQFPDLHSELNLSSLELGDSALYFCASSVTQDRFSGNTIYFGEGSWLTVV.

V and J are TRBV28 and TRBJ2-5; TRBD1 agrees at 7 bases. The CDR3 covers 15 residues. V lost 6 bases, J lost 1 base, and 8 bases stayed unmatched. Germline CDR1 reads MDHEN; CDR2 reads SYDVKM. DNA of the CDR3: TGTGCCAGCAGACCGCTCCGGGACAGCCAAGAGACCCAGTACTTC. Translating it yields CASRPLRDSQETQYF.

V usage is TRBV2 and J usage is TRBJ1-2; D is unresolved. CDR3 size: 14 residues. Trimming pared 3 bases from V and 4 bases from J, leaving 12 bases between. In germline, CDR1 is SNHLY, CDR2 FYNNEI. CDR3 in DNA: TGTGCCAGCAGTGAGGATTGGGAGGCCTATGGCTACACCTTC. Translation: CASSEDWEAYGYTF.

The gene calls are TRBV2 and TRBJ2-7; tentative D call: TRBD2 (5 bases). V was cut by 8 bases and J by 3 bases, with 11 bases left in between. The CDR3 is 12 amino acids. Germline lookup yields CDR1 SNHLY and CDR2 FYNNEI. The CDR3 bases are TGTGCCAGCGGTTACGGGAACTACGAGCAGTACTTC. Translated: CASGYGNYEQYF.